The T cell receptor (beta chain) under discussion was sequenced for a study of T cell repertoires in cytomegalovirus infection. At the level of the study: A matching HLA type, together with CMV infection, was signaled by public TCR beta signatures.

The sample holds a few counts of this clonotype. TCRdb re-called the reads with MiXCR, one entry per CDR3 protein. The table has 250,000 or so distinct CDR3 sequences, about 17% seen once; the top ten hold about 45%. The V end was cut by 6 bases, the J end by 7 bases, with 19 bases between. CDR3 length: 16 residues. Germline V lookup: CDR1 MDHEN, CDR2 SYDVKM. This chain connects TRBV28 to TRBJ1-6; D may be TRBD1 (5 bases). The sequencing input was CD8+ T cells from PBMCs. The clonotype originates from a human donor in good health (CMV status not recorded). Some clones in this sample may be carry-over from other donors' samples. For the CDR3, the DNA is TGTGCCAGCAGACTTATCCCCCCGACAGAAAATTCACCCCTCCACTTT. Encoded protein: CASRLIPPTENSPLHF.